This T cell receptor (beta chain) was captured by sequencing in a study of early T cells in non-severe SARS-CoV-2 infection. Overall study: RNA in bulk from unsorted whole blood was sequenced, and chains were unpaired. Study-level results: Anti-spike CD8 responses were favored by VDJdb matching, which missed private and CD4 specificities.

Trimming cost V 0 bases and J 7 bases, with 13 bases left between them. From germline, CDR1 is SGHDN and CDR2 FVKESK. The CDR3 has 15 residues. cDNA molecules, individually, were tagged with unique molecular identifiers. TCRdb called the 5' RACE reads again in MiXCR, with one record for every CDR3 protein. Altogether about 110,000 distinct CDR3 sequences are present, about 12% being singletons, with the ten largest covering approximately 3.1%. As to this clonotype: Its specificity is not known.

This sequence was found in an adult who was a healthcare worker with PCR-confirmed SARS-CoV-2 infection or an uninfected control (not recorded which). This chain uses TRBV14 with TRBJ2-1; possible D gene TRBD1, 6 bases. Sequenced material: whole blood. The CDR3 region has the DNA TGTGCCAGCAGCCAAGATTACAGGGAAAATAATGAGCAGTTCTTC. Its translation is CASSQDYRENNEQFF.